This record concerns one T cell receptor beta chain sequence. The data originate from a study of control samples from healthy donors and cancer patients. Trimming pared 3 bases from V and 7 bases from J, leaving 13 bases between. There are 14 residues in the CDR3. Germline V gene data show CDR1 as MNHEY and CDR2 as SMNVEV (reference sequence). Data came from immunoSEQ multiplex PCR; TCRdb stores just in-frame clones and leaves some out. This sample has fewer than 45,000 clones; around 93% occur once, and the top ten carry roughly 20%. The material sequenced was PBMCs. This chain joins TRBV27 and TRBJ2-1, with D maybe TRBD2 (5 bases). The clonotype was recovered from a woman in her forties with head and neck cancer. This CDR3 is CASSFVTGLNEQFF. In DNA form, the CDR3 reads TGTGCCAGCAGTTTTGTCACGGGATTGAATGAGCAGTTCTTC.